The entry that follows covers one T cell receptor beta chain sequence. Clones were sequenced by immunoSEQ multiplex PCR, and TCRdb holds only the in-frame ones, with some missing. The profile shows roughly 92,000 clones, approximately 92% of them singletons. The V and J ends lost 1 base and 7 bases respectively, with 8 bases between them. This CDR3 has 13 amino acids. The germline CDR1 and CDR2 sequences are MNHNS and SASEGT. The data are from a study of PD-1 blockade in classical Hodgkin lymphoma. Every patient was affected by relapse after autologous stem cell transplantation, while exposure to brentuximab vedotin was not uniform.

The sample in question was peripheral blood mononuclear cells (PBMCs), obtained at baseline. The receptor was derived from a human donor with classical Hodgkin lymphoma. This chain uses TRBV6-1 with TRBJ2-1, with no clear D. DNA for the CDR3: TGTGCCAGCAGTGAAGTGCGGTATAATGAGCAGTTCTTC. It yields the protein CASSEVRYNEQFF.